The present T cell receptor beta chain was sequenced within a study of early T cells in non-severe SARS-CoV-2 infection. This clonotype turned up a few times. V was trimmed by 10 bases and J by 3 bases, leaving 13 bases between them. Germline assignment: CDR1 MNHNY and CDR2 SVGAGI (reference sequence). CDR3 size: 12 residues. cDNA molecules, individually, were tagged with unique molecular identifiers. TCRdb re-called the 5' RACE reads through MiXCR, storing one row per CDR3 protein. This table holds around 27,000 distinct CDR3 sequences, roughly 2.8% found once. This clonotype was obtained from an adult who was a healthcare worker with PCR-confirmed SARS-CoV-2 infection or an uninfected control (not recorded which). The sample comprised whole blood. The rearrangement links TRBV6-6 to TRBJ2-7; maybe TRBD1 (6 bases). The CDR3 loop is CATRTDNYEQYV. In nucleotides, the CDR3 is TGTGCCACCCGGACAGACAACTACGAGCAGTACGTC.